This TCR beta chain was recorded in a study of Ad26.COV2.S vaccination and SARS-CoV-2 variants (dated by TCRdb to about 2021). Study-wide context: Vaccine-arm donors were drawn from COV1001, a multicentre, randomized, double-blind, placebo-controlled phase I-IIa trial of Ad26.COV2.S in healthy adults. Participants in the trial were split at random into five groups of five each, receiving low-dose or high-dose Ad26.COV2.S once or twice, or else placebo on both occasions. Ad26.COV2.S was administered intramuscularly at a dose of 5x10^10 or 1x10^11 viral particles, either as one shot or as two shots given 56 days apart. TCRbeta repertoire sequencing was used to assess the specificity and breadth of SARS-CoV-2-reactive T cell receptors after Ad26.COV2.S vaccination. Investigators remained blinded to trial group allocation during experiments and outcome assessment. The TCR-sequenced set comprised about 32 samples: some 20 Ad26.COV2.S vaccine recipients, 5 placebo recipients and 8 SARS-CoV-2 convalescent individuals. Results and caveats for the whole study, not just this receptor: Vaccine and placebo recipients had comparable non-spike TCR breadth, which fits with the vaccine containing only spike. The authors noted that total T cell responses may have been underestimated by the TCR breadth and depth analyses. Higher spike-specific TCR breadth was observed in Ad26.COV2.S recipients than in placebo recipients (P = 0.0014). The study lacked the statistical power to compare responses across vaccine doses or regimens. Substantial breadth of spike-specific CD8+ and CD4+ T cell responses was reported after vaccination.

In regard to this clone: There is no known antigen for this receptor. No clone much larger than this one lies a single base away; base qualities are absent.

The immunoSEQ Assay was used to sequence TCRbeta CDR3 regions. After extraction, genomic DNA underwent amplification by bias-controlled multiplex PCR, followed by high-throughput sequencing. The source study handled its data this way. To quantify the absolute abundance of every unique TCRbeta CDR3 region, sequences were collapsed and filtered. T cell fraction was estimated by normalizing TCRbeta template counts to usable DNA, with usable DNA measured through amplification of reference genes found in all nucleated cells. Repertoire TCRs were annotated as SARS-CoV-2-specific by exact matching of V gene, CDR3 amino acid sequence and J gene to a known reactive TCR set. The reference SARS-CoV-2 TCR set was derived from MIRA and filtered for enrichment in COVID-19-positive ImmuneCODE repertoires, a step that removed public or cross-reactive TCRs. Using the MIRA antigens, annotated TCRs were further analysed by specific ORF or by position within an ORF. Breadth was defined as annotated unique rearrangements over total unique productive rearrangements; depth was the summed frequency of those rearrangements. Two-sided Wilcoxon rank-sum tests were used to compare TCR breadth between groups. The table was pulled from immuneACCESS by TCRdb, which kept in-frame rearrangements only. Such tables lose some clones; where checked, under half of the loss comes from unresolved V genes, and the rest has no known cause. V and J calls and clone size are as listed in that table; D and trimming were resolved from the DNA. Across this sample there are some 500,000 clones, with roughly 89% seen only once. About 2.5% of the sample is held by the ten biggest clonotypes.

Per the publication, the treatment or condition label means: about 20 received Ad26.COV2.S at low or high dose, single or two shots; a few received placebo; per-sample allocation not given. For vaccine and placebo recipients, the sequenced repertoires came from samples collected on day 63 after the first injection. In Cohort 1b, 25 to 30 adults aged 18-55 years were enrolled at a single site in Boston, USA, between 29 July and 7 August 2020. Ad26.COV2.S consisted of a replication-incompetent adenovirus type 26 vector by which a prefusion-stabilized SARS-CoV-2 spike protein from the original Wuhan strain was expressed. CDR1 and CDR2 (LGHDT, YNNKEL) derive from the germline V gene (reference sequence). V is reduced by 1 base and J by 3 bases, leaving a spacing of 10 bases between them. There are 15 amino acids in the CDR3, from cysteine to phenylalanine inclusive. Solely the CDR3 DNA is kept, with 45 bases framed from the first base.

This receptor was taken from a person between 18 and 60 years old who received the Ad26.COV2.S COVID-19 vaccine or a placebo. Sample: peripheral blood, taken in a trial of Ad26.COV2.S vaccine versus placebo. The chain couples TRBV3-1 (or the pseudogene TRBV3-2) to TRBJ2-1; no confident D gene assignment can be made. The CDR3 protein: CASSQGAIGYNEQFF. DNA sequence: TGTGCCAGCAGCCAAGGGGCCATCGGCTACAATGAGCAGTTCTTC.